This T cell receptor beta chain emerged from a study of CD8+CD57+ T cells in acquired aplastic anemia. As for the study in general: Sorted CD4+ and CD8+ cells gave a mean 3.2 ug DNA, range about 0.19 to 27.4 ug.

The V gene's germline CDR1 is SGHTA and CDR2 FQGTGA. This CDR3 region has 16 residues. With 5 bases removed from V and 0 bases from J, the gap between germline ends came to 16 bases. Patients chosen for sequencing had CD8+CD57+ cells that had expanded, as shown by flow cytometry. The patients, all of them, had severe acquired aplastic anemia. Patients were untreated when blood was sampled. In this sample, this clonotype turned up many times. The target antigen is unknown. Researchers used genomic DNA as the template to profile TCR beta VDJ and CDR3. TCRdb reanalysed the reads using MiXCR and keeps one entry per CDR3 protein. The sample consists of some 120,000 distinct CDR3 sequences, less than 50% of them appearing once. Findings of the study overall: Patients had twenty-nine CD8+ CDR3 sequences in common with controls (the shared set).

The sequence derives from a human donor with aplastic anemia. Sequences were obtained from sorted CD4+, CD8+, or CD8+CD57+ T cells (not recorded which) from PBMCs. The chain has TRBV7-3 and TRBJ1-2; a possible D gene is TRBD1 (5 bases). The CDR3 loop reads CASSRPEGRANYGYTF. CDR3 DNA: TGTGCCAGCAGCCGTCCCGAGGGCAGGGCTAACTATGGCTACACCTTC.